These T cell receptor beta chains were read from a single sample in a study of long-term antiretroviral therapy in people with HIV. Clones were sequenced by immunoSEQ multiplex PCR, and TCRdb holds only the in-frame ones, with some missing. Altogether about 30,000 clones are present, around four fifths being singletons, with the ten largest covering approximately 9.4%. Sequencing was performed on unsorted PBMCs, taken 1.5 years before starting antiretroviral therapy. These receptors were obtained from a man in his late teens or twenties with HIV. Both conserved end residues are part of each CDR3. Fields, in order: D gene, V gene, clone size, CDR3 length, J gene, CDR3 DNA, CDR3 protein. A D gene is named only where the DNA matches it firmly. Clone sizes are given selectively: once, few, many, or a class where the clone is expanded.

d_gene: .
v_gene: TRBV12-5
abundance: few
len: 13
j_gene: TRBJ2-7
CDR3nt: TGTGCTAGTGGTTTTGGCGCGGGTTACGAGCAGTACTTC
CDR3aa: CASGFGAGYEQYF

d_gene: .
v_gene: TRBV6-5
abundance: .
len: 15
j_gene: TRBJ1-6
CDR3nt: TGTGCCAGCAGTTACTCTGGTCTGTCTAATTCACCCCTCCACTTT
CDR3aa: CASSYSGLSNSPLHF

d_gene: .
v_gene: TRBV7-9
abundance: .
len: 18
j_gene: TRBJ1-1
CDR3nt: TGTGCCAGCAGCTCTCGATTATCTAGACAGACATCGAACACTGAAGCTTTCTTT
CDR3aa: CASSSRLSRQTSNTEAFF

d_gene: TRBD2
v_gene: TRBV11-3
abundance: .
len: 16
j_gene: TRBJ2-1
CDR3nt: TGTGCCAGCAGCCGCACGGGGACTAGCTTCGACAATGAGCAGTTCTTC
CDR3aa: CASSRTGTSFDNEQFF

d_gene: TRBD1
v_gene: TRBV4-1
abundance: .
len: 16
j_gene: TRBJ2-3
CDR3nt: TGCGCCAGCAGCCCCGAAACGAGACAGGGTGCAGATACGCAGTATTTT
CDR3aa: CASSPETRQGADTQYF

d_gene: TRBD2
v_gene: TRBV7-2
abundance: .
len: 17
j_gene: TRBJ2-7
CDR3nt: TGTGCCAGCAGCATAAGCCAGGTGGCTAGCGGTACCTACGAGCAGTACTTC
CDR3aa: CASSISQVASGTYEQYF

d_gene: .
v_gene: TRBV18
abundance: .
len: 14
j_gene: TRBJ2-7
CDR3nt: TGTGCCAGCTCACCATCGGGCGGATCCTACGAGCAGTACTTC
CDR3aa: CASSPSGGSYEQYF

d_gene: TRBD2
v_gene: TRBV29-1
abundance: .
len: 16
j_gene: TRBJ2-3
CDR3nt: TGCAGCGTTGAACCTCTTCTAGCGGGAGACACAGATACGCAGTATTTT
CDR3aa: CSVEPLLAGDTDTQYF

d_gene: .
v_gene: TRBV9
abundance: .
len: 13
j_gene: TRBJ1-3
CDR3nt: TGTGCCAGCAGCACAGGCCCTAAGGACACCATATATTTT
CDR3aa: CASSTGPKDTIYF

d_gene: .
v_gene: TRBV4-1
abundance: .
len: 13
j_gene: TRBJ2-1
CDR3nt: TGCGCCAGCAGCCAAGGCGGGGTGTATGAGCAGTTCTTC
CDR3aa: CASSQGGVYEQFF

d_gene: TRBD1
v_gene: TRBV28
abundance: .
len: 19
j_gene: TRBJ2-6
CDR3nt: TGTGCCAGCAGTTTATGGGAGGGACAGGGGCCCTCTGGGGCCAACGTCCTGACTTTC
CDR3aa: CASSLWEGQGPSGANVLTF

d_gene: .
v_gene: TRBV9
abundance: .
len: 13
j_gene: TRBJ1-4
CDR3nt: TGTGCCAGCAGCGAAGGACCCAAGACTGAACTGTTTTTT
CDR3aa: CASSEGPKTELFF

d_gene: .
v_gene: TRBV30
abundance: .
len: 16
j_gene: TRBJ1-1
CDR3nt: TGTGCCTGGAGTGTTGGGGAGGGAGGTCCGAACACTGAAGCTTTCTTT
CDR3aa: CAWSVGEGGPNTEAFF

d_gene: .
v_gene: TRBV5-4
abundance: .
len: 15
j_gene: TRBJ1-5
CDR3nt: TGTGCCAGCAGCTTGGTGAGGGGGAGCAATCAGCCCCAGCATTTT
CDR3aa: CASSLVRGSNQPQHF

d_gene: .
v_gene: TRBV27
abundance: .
len: 17
j_gene: TRBJ2-5
CDR3nt: TGTGCCAGCAGTCCTGGTCCAGGGATGGGCGGAGAAGAGACCCAGTACTTC
CDR3aa: CASSPGPGMGGEETQYF

d_gene: .
v_gene: TRBV10-2
abundance: .
len: 15
j_gene: TRBJ1-4
CDR3nt: TGCGCCAGCAGCCGGGAGGGGCACCACAATGAAAAACTGTTTTTT
CDR3aa: CASSREGHHNEKLFF

d_gene: TRBD2
v_gene: TRBV4-1
abundance: .
len: 16
j_gene: TRBJ2-7
CDR3nt: TGCGCCAGCAGCCAAGGCAGAAGCGGGAGTGGCTACGAGCAGTACTTC
CDR3aa: CASSQGRSGSGYEQYF

d_gene: .
v_gene: TRBV23-1
abundance: .
len: 14
j_gene: TRBJ2-3
CDR3nt: TGCGCGAAACAACTTACAACTAGCACAGATACGCAGTATTTT
CDR3aa: CAKQLTTSTDTQYF

d_gene: .
v_gene: TRBV4-1
abundance: once
len: 17
j_gene: TRBJ2-5
CDR3nt: TGCGCCAGCACACCAAAGGGAAATCCCCGAGGACAAGAGACCCAGTACTTC
CDR3aa: CASTPKGNPRGQETQYF

d_gene: .
v_gene: TRBV2
abundance: .
len: 15
j_gene: TRBJ2-7
CDR3nt: TGTGCCAGCAGTGAAGCAGGCGGGCGGAGAGGCGAGCAGTACTTC
CDR3aa: CASSEAGGRRGEQYF

d_gene: TRBD1
v_gene: TRBV9
abundance: once
len: 14
j_gene: TRBJ2-5
CDR3nt: TGTGCCAGCAGCGGATACAGGGGTCAAGAGACCCAGTACTTC
CDR3aa: CASSGYRGQETQYF

d_gene: TRBD2
v_gene: TRBV11-3
abundance: .
len: 16
j_gene: TRBJ2-3
CDR3nt: TGTGCCAGCAGCTCGGGGACTAGCGGGGACCGGGATACGCAGTATTTT
CDR3aa: CASSSGTSGDRDTQYF